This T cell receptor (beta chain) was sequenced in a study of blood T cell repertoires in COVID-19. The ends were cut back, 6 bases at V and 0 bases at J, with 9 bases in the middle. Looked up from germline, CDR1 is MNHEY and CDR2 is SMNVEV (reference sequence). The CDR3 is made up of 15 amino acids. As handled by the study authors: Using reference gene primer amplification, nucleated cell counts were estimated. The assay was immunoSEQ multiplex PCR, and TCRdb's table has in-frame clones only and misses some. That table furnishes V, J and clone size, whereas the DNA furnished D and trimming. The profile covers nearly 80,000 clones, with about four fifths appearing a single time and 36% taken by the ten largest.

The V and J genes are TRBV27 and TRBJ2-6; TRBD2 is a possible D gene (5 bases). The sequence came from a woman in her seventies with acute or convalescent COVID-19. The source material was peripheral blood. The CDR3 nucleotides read TGTGCCAGCAGCCTCCGGGGCTCTGGGGCCAACGTCCTGACTTTC. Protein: CASSLRGSGANVLTF.